The text below deals with one TCR beta chain. Relative to the germline gene, one junction end is altered; a read error may explain this. This sample is part of a study of patients and donors after allogeneic stem cell transplantation. This CDR3 has 13 amino acids. Germline V gene data show CDR1 as SSHAT and CDR2 as FNYEAQ (reference sequence). Using its own MiXCR run on the RT-PCR reads, TCRdb lists one record per CDR3 protein. The data show about 160,000 distinct CDR3 sequences, 25% to 35% seen once. V is TRBV7-7 and J is TRBJ2-3; D remains unclear. The source material was blood, either unsorted or a sorted T cell fraction (not recorded which). The TCR was taken from a human donor who was either an allogeneic HSCT recipient or a stem cell or donor lymphocyte infusion donor (not recorded which). It is not recorded whose cells these are; they may come from a transplant donor. CDR3 sequence: CASSLDKTDTQYF. The CDR3 DNA reads TGTGCTAGCAGCTTAGATAAGACAGATACGCAGTATTTT. Using reference TRBV7-7 and TRBJ2-3 for the parts outside the CDR3, the full variable domain is GAGVSQSPRYKVTKRGQDVTLRCDPISSHATLYWYQQALGQGPEFLTYFNYEAQPDKSGLPSDRFSAERPEGSISTLTIQRTEQRDSAMYRCASSLDKTDTQYFGPGTRLTVL.